A single sample gave rise to the 2 T cell receptor beta chains below, sequenced in a study of memory CD4+ T cells and cytomegalovirus serostatus. Clones were read by immunoSEQ multiplex PCR, and TCRdb kept only the in-frame ones, dropping some. This table has roughly 86,000 clones, roughly 80% appearing once. Single viable CD3+CD4+CD8-CD45RO+ cells were sorted as the memory CD4+ T cells. The material sequenced was memory CD4+ T cells from blood. The source is an adult in good health and CMV-seropositive.

The gene calls are TRBV29-1 and TRBJ2-7; D is perhaps TRBD1 or TRBD2 (5 bases each). V lost 8 bases and J lost 5, with 16 bases in between. The V gene's germline CDR1 is SQVTM and CDR2 ANQGSEA. The CDR3 extends over 12 amino acids. The CDR3 region has the DNA TGCAGCATTCAACCTGGGGGTGACGAGCAGTACTTC. Its protein product is CSIQPGGDEQYF.

V is TRBV14 and J is TRBJ2-7; D not certain. V was trimmed by 5 bases and J by 2 bases, leaving 10 bases between them. This CDR3 is 13 amino acids long. CDR1 is SGHDN, CDR2 FVKESK, per germline. DNA of the CDR3: TGTGCCAGCAGCGACCTCCAAACCTACGAGCAGTACTTC. Protein: CASSDLQTYEQYF.